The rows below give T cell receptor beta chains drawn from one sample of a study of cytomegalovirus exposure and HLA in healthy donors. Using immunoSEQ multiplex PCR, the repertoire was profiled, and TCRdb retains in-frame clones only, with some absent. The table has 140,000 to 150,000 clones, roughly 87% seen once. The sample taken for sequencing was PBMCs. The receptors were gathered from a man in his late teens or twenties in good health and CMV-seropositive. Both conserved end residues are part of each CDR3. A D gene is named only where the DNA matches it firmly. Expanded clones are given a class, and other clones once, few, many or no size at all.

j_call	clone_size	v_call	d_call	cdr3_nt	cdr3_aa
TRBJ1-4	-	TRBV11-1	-	TGTGCCAGCAGCTCGAGGGCAGCGAATAATGAAAAACTGTTTTTT	CASSSRAANNEKLFF
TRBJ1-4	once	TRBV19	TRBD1	TGTGCCAGTAGTATAGAACAGGGGAGAGGAAAACTGTTTTTT	CASSIEQGRGKLFF
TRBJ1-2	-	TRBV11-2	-	TGTGCCAGCAGCAGAGGGCAGGGGAATTATGGCTACACCTTC	CASSRGQGNYGYTF
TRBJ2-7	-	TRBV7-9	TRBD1	TGTGCCAGCCGAGGGGACAGTCCCTACGAGCAGTACTTC	CASRGDSPYEQYF
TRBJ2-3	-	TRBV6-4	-	TGTGCCAGCAGTGAGACTGCAACAGATACGCAGTATTTT	CASSETATDTQYF
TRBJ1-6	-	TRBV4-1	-	TGCGCCAGCAGCCAAGTCATCGGGTCACCCCTCCACTTT	CASSQVIGSPLHF
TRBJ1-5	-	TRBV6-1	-	TGTGCCAGCAGTTCCGACCCCGGGGGCAATCAGCCCCAGCATTTT	CASSSDPGGNQPQHF
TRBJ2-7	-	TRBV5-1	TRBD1	TGCGCCAGCAGCGAGGGACAGCCATCCTACGAGCAGTACTTC	CASSEGQPSYEQYF
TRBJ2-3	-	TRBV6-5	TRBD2	TGTGCATTCGGGAGGGCCGCAGATACGCAGTATTTT	CAFGRAADTQYF
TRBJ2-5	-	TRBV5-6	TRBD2	TGTGCCAGCAGCGTAGCGGGGGGTTACCAAGAGACCCAGTACTTC	CASSVAGGYQETQYF
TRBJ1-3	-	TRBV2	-	TGTGCCAGCGGTAGGTCGGAGGCGAGCTCTGGAAACACCATATATTTT	CASGRSEASSGNTIYF
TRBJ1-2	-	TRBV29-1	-	TGCAGCGCGAAAGACCCTGAGACCGGGAAGGGCTACACCTTC	CSAKDPETGKGYTF
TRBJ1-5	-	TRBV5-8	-	TGTGCCAGCAGCTTGGAGAGTAGCAATCAGCCCCAGCATTTT	CASSLESSNQPQHF
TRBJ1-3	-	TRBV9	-	TGTGCCAGCAGCCCTACCGAGGGAAACACCATATATTTT	CASSPTEGNTIYF